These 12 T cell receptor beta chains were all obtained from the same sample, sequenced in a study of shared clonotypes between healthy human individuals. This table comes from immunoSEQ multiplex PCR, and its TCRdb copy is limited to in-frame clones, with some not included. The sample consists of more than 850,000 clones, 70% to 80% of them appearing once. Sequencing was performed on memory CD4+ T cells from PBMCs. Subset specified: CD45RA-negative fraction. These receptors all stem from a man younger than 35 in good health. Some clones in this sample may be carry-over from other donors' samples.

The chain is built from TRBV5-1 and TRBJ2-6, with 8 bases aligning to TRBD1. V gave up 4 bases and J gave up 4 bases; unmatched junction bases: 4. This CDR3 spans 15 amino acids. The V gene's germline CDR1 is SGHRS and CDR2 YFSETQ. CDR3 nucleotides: TGCGCCAGCAGCCCGACAGGGGTCGGGGCCAACGTCCTGACTTTC. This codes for CASSPTGVGANVLTF.

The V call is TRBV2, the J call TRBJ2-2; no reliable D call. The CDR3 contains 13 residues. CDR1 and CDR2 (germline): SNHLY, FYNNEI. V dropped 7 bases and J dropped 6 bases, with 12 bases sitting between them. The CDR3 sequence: CASNPTPAGELFF. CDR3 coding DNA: TGTGCCAGCAACCCTACACCGGCCGGGGAGCTGTTTTTT.

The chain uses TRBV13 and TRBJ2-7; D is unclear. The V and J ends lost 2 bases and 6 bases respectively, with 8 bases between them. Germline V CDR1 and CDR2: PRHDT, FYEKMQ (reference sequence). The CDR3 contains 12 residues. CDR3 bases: TGTGCCAGCAGCTTACTCAGCCTCGAGCAGTACTTC. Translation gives CASSLLSLEQYF.

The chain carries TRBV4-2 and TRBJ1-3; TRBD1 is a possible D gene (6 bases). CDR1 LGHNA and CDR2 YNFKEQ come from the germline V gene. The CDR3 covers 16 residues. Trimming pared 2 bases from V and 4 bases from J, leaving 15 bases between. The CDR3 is CASSQYRQGSGNTIYF. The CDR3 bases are TGTGCCAGCAGCCAATATCGTCAGGGGTCAGGAAACACCATATATTTT.

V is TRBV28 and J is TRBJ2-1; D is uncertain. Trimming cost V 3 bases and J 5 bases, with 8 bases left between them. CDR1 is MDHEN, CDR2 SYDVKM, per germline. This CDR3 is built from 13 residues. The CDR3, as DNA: TGTGCCAGCAGTTTGCGGACCAACAATGAGCAGTTCTTC. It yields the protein CASSLRTNNEQFF.

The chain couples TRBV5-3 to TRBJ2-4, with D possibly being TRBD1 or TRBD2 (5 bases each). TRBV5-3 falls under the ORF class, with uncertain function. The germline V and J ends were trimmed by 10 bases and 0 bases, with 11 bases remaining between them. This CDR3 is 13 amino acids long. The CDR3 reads CAGHGVAKNIQYF. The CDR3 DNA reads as TGTGCCGGACACGGGGTAGCCAAAAACATTCAGTACTTC.

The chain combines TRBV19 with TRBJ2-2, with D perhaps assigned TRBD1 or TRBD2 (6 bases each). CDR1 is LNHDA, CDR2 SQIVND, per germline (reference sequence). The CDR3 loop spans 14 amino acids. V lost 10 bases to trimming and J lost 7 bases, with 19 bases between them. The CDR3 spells CATGVGGVGGELFF. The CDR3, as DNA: TGTGCCACGGGAGTGGGGGGCGTAGGCGGGGAGCTGTTTTTT.

The CDR3 loop reads CASSQTGTAVYEQYF. The CDR3 DNA sequence: TGTGCCAGCAGCCAAACCGGGACGGCAGTCTACGAGCAGTACTTC. The chain recombines TRBV5-4 with TRBJ2-7, with D possibly called TRBD1 or TRBD2 (5 bases each). The CDR3 has 15 amino acids. Trimming took off 4 bases at V and 3 bases at J, with 17 bases between the two ends. Looked up from germline, CDR1 is SGHNT and CDR2 is YYREEE (reference sequence). Complete variable domain (other parts from reference TRBV5-4 and TRBJ2-7): ETGVTQSPTHLIKTRGQQVTLRCSSQSGHNTVSWYQQALGQGPQFIFQYYREEENGRGNFPPRFSGLQFPNYSSELNVNALELDDSALYLCASSQTGTAVYEQYFGPGTRLTVT.

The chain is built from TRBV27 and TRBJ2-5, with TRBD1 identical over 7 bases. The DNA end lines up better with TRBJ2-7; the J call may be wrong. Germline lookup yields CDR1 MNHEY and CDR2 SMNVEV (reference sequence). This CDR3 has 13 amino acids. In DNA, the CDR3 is TGTGCCAGCAGAGCCGGGGACAGATACGAGCAGTACTTC. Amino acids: CASRAGDRYEQYF.

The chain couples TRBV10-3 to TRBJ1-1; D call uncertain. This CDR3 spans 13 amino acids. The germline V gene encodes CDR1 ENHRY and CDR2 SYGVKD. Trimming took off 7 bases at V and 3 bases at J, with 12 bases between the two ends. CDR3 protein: CAITNQADTEAFF. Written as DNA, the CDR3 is TGTGCCATCACTAACCAAGCGGACACTGAAGCTTTCTTT.

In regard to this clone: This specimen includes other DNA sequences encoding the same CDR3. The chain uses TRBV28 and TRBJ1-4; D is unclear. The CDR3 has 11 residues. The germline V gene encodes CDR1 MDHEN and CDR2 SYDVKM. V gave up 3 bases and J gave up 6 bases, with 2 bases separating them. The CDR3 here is CASSFYEKLFF. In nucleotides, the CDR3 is TGTGCCAGCAGTTTCTATGAAAAACTGTTTTTT.

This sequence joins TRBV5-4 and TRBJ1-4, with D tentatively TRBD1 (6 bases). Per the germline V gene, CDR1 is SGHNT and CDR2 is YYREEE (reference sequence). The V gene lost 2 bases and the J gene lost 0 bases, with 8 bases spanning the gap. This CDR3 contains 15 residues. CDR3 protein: CASSFGGPTNEKLFF. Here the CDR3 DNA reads TGTGCCAGCAGCTTTGGGGGGCCAACTAATGAAAAACTGTTTTTT.